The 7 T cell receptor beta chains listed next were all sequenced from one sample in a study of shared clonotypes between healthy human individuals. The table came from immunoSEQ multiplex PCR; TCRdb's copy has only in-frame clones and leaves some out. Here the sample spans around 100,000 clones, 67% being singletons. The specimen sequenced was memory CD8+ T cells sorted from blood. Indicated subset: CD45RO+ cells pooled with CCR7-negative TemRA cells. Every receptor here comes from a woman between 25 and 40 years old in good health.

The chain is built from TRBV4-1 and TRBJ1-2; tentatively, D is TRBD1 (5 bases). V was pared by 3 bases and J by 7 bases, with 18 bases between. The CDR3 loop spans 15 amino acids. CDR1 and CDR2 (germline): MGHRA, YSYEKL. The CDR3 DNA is TGCGCCAGCAGCCAGGCGCGGTCCAGGGCGGGTGGCTACACCTTC. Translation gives CASSQARSRAGGYTF.

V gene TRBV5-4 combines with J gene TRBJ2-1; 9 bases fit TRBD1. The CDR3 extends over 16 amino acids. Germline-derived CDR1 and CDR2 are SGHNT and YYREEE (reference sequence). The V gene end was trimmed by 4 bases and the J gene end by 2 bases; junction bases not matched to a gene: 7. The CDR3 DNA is TGTGCCAGCAGCCCGGACCGGGACAGGGCCTACAATGAGCAGTTCTTC. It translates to CASSPDRDRAYNEQFF. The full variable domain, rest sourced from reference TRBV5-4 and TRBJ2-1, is ETGVTQSPTHLIKTRGQQVTLRCSSQSGHNTVSWYQQALGQGPQFIFQYYREEENGRGNFPPRFSGLQFPNYSSELNVNALELDDSALYLCASSPDRDRAYNEQFFGPGTRLTVL.

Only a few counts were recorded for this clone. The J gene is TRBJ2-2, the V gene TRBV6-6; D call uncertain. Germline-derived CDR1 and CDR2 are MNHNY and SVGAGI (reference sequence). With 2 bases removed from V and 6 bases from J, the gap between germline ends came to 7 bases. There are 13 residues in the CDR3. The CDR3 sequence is CASSYVGSGELFF. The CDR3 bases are TGTGCCAGCAGTTACGTCGGGTCCGGGGAGCTGTTTTTT.

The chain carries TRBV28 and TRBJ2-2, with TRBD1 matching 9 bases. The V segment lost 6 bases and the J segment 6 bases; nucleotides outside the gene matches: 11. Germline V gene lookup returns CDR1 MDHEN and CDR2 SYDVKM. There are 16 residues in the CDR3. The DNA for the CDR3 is TGTGCCAGCAGAAAAACAGGGGGCGCAAGGGCCGGGGAGCTGTTTTTT. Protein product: CASRKTGGARAGELFF.

DNA of the CDR3: TGTGCCAGCAGTACAGGGGGGAATAATGAAAAACTGTTTTTT. It translates to CASSTGGNNEKLFF. This chain links TRBV6-5 with TRBJ1-4, with 8 bases that match TRBD1. The length of the CDR3 is 14 residues. V was pared by 5 bases and J by 4 bases, with 3 bases of the junction left unmatched. Germline values: CDR1 MNHEY, CDR2 SVGAGI.

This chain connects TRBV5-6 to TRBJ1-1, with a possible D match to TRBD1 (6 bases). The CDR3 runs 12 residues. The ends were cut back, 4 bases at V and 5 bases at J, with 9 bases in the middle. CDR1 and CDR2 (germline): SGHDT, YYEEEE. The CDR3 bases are TGTGCCAGCAGCAGGGGGGGAACTGAAGCTTTCTTT. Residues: CASSRGGTEAFF.

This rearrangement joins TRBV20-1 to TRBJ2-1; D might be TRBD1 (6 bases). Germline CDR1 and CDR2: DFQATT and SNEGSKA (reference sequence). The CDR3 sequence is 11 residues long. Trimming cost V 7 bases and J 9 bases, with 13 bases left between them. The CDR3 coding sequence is TGCAGTGGAAAAGGGGGAACTGAGCAGTTCTTC. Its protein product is CSGKGGTEQFF.